This T cell receptor beta chain was found in a study of T cells in Graves' hyperthyroidism and ophthalmopathy (dated by TCRdb to between 2019 and 2020). General notes on the study: Peripheral blood was collected at initial diagnosis, before any treatment. To identify distinguishing TCR V-J signatures, a discovery cohort of about 95 patients was used, comprising 43 with Graves' ophthalmopathy and 57 with stable Graves' hyperthyroidism. Whether ophthalmopathy could be predicted prospectively was tested in an independent validation cohort made up of roughly 19 hyperthyroidism patients plus 17 patients who later progressed to ophthalmopathy. According to the paper, TCR Vbeta CDR3 sequencing was carried out on approximately 140 peripheral blood samples, which came from more than 40 ophthalmopathy, around 74 hyperthyroidism and roughly 17 progressor patients. After sampling, hyperthyroidism patients received methimazole starting at 30 mg daily, and ophthalmopathy patients received high-dose intravenous methylprednisolone. For training and testing, the 95 to 100 patients in the discovery cohort were randomly divided in a 7:3 ratio. The study also compared thyroid tissue and blood T-cell repertoires from several Graves' hyperthyroidism patients.

Findings and caveats that apply to the study as a whole: Blood samples also contained most of the expanded thyroid clonotypes (frequency above 0.001), which suggests that blood repertoires may reflect thyroid immune responses. In validation, the model predicted progression to ophthalmopathy a median of 6.5 months before onset, with roughly 70% sensitivity and 72.22% specificity. Ophthalmopathy was separated from stable hyperthyroidism by a 13 V-J signature model, with around 90% sensitivity and roughly 81% specificity obtained in cross-validation and 80%/75% obtained in testing. No statistical method was used to fix the sample size in advance, and group allocation was not hidden from the investigators.

The TCR beta CDR3 regions were amplified from the RNA transcripts. The first round of RT-PCR for the TCR CDR3 was performed with the HTBI primer set and the Qiagen OneStep RT-PCR kit. Libraries were constructed in a second round of multiplex PCR, after which size selection and purification were carried out. The libraries were sequenced on an Illumina HiSeq2000 using paired-end 100 bp reads. As for the original processing: SOAPnuke was used to process the raw data, removing reads that contained adapters or uncalled bases, had a mean Phred below 15, or lacked an exact match to the constant primer or identifier. High-quality paired reads were merged with COPE v1.2.5, and unique nucleotide sequences were defined as clonotypes. MiTCR v1.1 was used to align clonotypes to the IMGT TRBV, TRBD and TRBJ reference segments. The analysis included only V-J combinations with a frequency above 0.0001, which together covered roughly 99% of the repertoires. A TCS score was defined as the ratio between F50 (clonal expansion) and ExV (chaos), using BLOSUM62-based TCRdist between CDR3 peptides within each V-J. Welch's t-statistics and random forest reduced 500 to 650 V-J features to 10 to 15, which were used in a naive Bayes classifier (R e1071). Clones were called with MiXCR by TCRdb after fastp trimmed the public reads at Q25, and only in-frame beta chains were retained. Entries are consolidated by CDR3 protein sequence, retaining the most common genes and DNA. For this entry, the V and J calls and clone size follow TCRdb and not the study's own pipeline. Present in this sample are some 500,000 distinct CDR3 sequences, about 16% of which were seen just once. The ten largest clones take up approximately 32% of the sample.

Moderately to severely active disease, a Clinical Activity Score of at least 3, a NOSPECS grade of at least 4, and a duration under 3 months were present in ophthalmopathy patients. The study excluded patients with uncontrolled infections, other autoimmune diseases, pregnancy or lactation. Diagnoses relied on clinical symptoms, serum thyroxine and TRAb, thyroid ultrasound and orbital computed tomography. PBMCs were separated from under 12 ml of fresh peripheral blood using Ficoll-Paque density gradient centrifugation. Total RNA was extracted with Trizol reagent, and quality was checked on an Agilent 2100 Bioanalyzer. Of note for this clonotype: Its antigen remains undetermined. Base qualities are not provided; no much larger clone lies one nucleotide away.

Reading from cysteine to phenylalanine, the CDR3 counts 13 amino acids. CDR3 DNA only is kept here, 39 bases in frame from base 1. V and J are truncated by 0 bases and 7 bases respectively, leaving an intervening sequence of 10 bases. The germline V gene (reference sequence) provides CDR1 WNHNN and CDR2 SYGVQD. Sequenced: blood. This TCR was recovered from a woman aged 25 to 45 with Graves' ophthalmopathy. The V and J genes are TRBV10-1 and TRBJ2-7; the D gene cannot be resolved reliably. The CDR3 in this case is CASSESKRLEQYF. The DNA sequence is TGCGCCAGCAGTGAGTCGAAGAGGCTAGAGCAGTACTTC.